This T cell receptor (beta chain) came from a study of T cell changes during pregnancy in multiple sclerosis. Some clones are missing from TCRdb's copy, which holds only in-frame ones; the method was immunoSEQ multiplex PCR. The sample holds more than 45,000 clones; 92% are singletons and the top ten take just over 0.55%. The CDR3 extends over 15 amino acids. Germline-derived CDR1 and CDR2 are GTSNPN and SVGIG (reference sequence). V was cut by 2 bases and J by 0 bases, with 13 bases left in between. This material consisted of CD4+ T cells from peripheral blood mononuclear cells, taken after pregnancy. This TCR derives from a female donor with multiple sclerosis, enrolled in a pregnancy study. The gene calls are TRBV30 and TRBJ1-2; D is unclear. The CDR3 nucleotides are TGTGCCTGGAGTCGGGAATTGGCCACTAACTATGGCTACACCTTC. This gives the protein CAWSRELATNYGYTF. The variable domain in full, completed from reference TRBV30 and TRBJ1-2, reads SQTIHQWPATLVQPVGSPLSLECTVEGTSNPNLYWYRQAAGRGLQLLFYSVGIGQISSEVPQNLSASRPQDRQFILSSKKLLLSDSGFYLCAWSRELATNYGYTFGSGTRLTVV.